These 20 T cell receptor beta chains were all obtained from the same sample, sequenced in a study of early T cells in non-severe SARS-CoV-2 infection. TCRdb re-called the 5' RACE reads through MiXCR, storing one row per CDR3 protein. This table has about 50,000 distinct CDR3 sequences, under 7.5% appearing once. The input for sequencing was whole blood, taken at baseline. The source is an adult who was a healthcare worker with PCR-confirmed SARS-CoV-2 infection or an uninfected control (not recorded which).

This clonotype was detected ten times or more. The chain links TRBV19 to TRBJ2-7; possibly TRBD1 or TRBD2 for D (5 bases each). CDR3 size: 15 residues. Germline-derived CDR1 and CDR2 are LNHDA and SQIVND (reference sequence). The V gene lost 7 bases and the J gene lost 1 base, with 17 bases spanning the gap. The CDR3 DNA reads TGTGCCAGTACTCCGGGACCAAAGAGATCCTACGAGCAGTACTTC. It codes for CASTPGPKRSYEQYF.

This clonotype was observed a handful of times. The DNA for the CDR3 is TGTGCCAGCAGTAAGGAGGGGCCGAATTGCCTGTACTTC. It specifies CASSKEGPNCLYF. The gene calls are TRBV6-2 or TRBV6-3 and TRBJ2-7, with D perhaps matching TRBD2 (6 bases). The CDR3 sequence is 13 residues long. V lost 5 bases and J 12 bases, leaving 20 bases between the germline ends. Looked up from germline, CDR1 is MNHEY and CDR2 is SVGEGT.

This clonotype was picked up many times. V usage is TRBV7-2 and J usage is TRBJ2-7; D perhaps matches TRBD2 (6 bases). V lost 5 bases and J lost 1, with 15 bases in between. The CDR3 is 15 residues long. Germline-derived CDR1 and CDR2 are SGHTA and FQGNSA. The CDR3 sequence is CASSPRTTLSYEQYF. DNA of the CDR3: TGTGCCAGCAGCCCCAGGACTACCCTTTCCTACGAGCAGTACTTC.

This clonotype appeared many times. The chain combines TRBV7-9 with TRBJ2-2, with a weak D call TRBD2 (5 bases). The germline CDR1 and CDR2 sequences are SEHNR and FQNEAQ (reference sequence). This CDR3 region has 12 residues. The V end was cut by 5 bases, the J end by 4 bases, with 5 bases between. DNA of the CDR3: TGTGCCAGCAGCCGGGGCACCGGGGAGCTGTTTTTT. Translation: CASSRGTGELFF.

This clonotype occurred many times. The CDR3 DNA is TGCGCCAGCAGCTCCACCGTGAACACTGAAGCTTTCTTT. Its translation: CASSSTVNTEAFF. The chain carries TRBV5-1 and TRBJ1-1; D gene uncertain. Trimming stripped 3 bases from V and 0 bases from J, with 6 bases between. CDR1 and CDR2 from the germline V gene are SGHRS and YFSETQ. The CDR3 extends over 13 amino acids.

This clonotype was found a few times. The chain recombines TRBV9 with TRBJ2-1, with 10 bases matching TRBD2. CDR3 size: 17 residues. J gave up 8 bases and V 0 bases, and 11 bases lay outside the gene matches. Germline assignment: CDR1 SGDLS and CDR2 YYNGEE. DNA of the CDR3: TGTGCCAGCAGCGTAGCTACGTGGGGGCTAGCGGGAGATGAGCAGTTCTTC. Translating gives CASSVATWGLAGDEQFF.

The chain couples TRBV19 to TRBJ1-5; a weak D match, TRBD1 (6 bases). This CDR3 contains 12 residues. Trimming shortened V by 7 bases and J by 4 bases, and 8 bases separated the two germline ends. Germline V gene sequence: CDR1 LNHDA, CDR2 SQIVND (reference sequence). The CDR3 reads CASNQGNQPQHF. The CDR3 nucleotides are TGTGCCAGTAATCAGGGGAATCAGCCCCAGCATTTT.

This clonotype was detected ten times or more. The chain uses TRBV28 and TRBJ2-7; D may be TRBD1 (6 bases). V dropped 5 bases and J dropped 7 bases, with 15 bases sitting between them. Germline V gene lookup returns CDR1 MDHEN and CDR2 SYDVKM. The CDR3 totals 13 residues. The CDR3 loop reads CASSPRIGGEQYF. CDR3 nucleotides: TGTGCCAGCAGTCCCCGCATAGGGGGAGAGCAGTACTTC.

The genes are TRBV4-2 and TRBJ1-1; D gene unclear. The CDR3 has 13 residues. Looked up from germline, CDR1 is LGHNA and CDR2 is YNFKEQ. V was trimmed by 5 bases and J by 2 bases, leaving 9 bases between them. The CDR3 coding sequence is TGTGCCAGCAGCTCACGGACTAACACTGAAGCTTTCTTT. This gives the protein CASSSRTNTEAFF.

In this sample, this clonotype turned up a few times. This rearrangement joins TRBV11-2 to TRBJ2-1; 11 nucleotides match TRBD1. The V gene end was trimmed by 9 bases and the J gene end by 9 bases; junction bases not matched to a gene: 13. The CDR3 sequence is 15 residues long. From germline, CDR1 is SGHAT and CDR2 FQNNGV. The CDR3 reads CASNLGQGVWAEQFF. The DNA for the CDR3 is TGTGCCAGTAACCTGGGACAGGGGGTTTGGGCTGAGCAGTTCTTC.

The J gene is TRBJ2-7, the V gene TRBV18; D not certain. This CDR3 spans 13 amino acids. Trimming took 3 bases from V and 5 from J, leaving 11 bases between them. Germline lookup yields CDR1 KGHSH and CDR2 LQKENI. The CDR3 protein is CASSPGGPDEQYF. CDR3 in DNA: TGTGCCAGCTCACCGGGTGGACCAGACGAGCAGTACTTC. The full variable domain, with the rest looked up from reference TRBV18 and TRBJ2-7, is NAGVMQNPRHLVRRRGQEARLRCSPMKGHSHVYWYRQLPEEGLKFMVYLQKENIIDESGMPKERFSAEFPKEGPSILRIQQVVRGDSAAYFCASSPGGPDEQYFGPGTRLTVT.

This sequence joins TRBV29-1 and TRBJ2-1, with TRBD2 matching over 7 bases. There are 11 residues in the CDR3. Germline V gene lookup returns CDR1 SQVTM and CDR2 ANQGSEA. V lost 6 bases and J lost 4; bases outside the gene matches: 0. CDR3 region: CSVGRYNEQFF. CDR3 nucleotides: TGCAGCGTCGGGAGGTACAATGAGCAGTTCTTC.

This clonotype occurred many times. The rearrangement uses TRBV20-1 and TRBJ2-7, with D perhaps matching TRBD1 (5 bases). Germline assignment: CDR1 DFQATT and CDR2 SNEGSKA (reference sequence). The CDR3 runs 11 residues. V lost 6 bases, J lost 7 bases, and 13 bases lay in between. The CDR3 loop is CSATRNREQYF. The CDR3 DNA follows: TGCAGTGCAACCAGAAACAGGGAGCAGTACTTC.

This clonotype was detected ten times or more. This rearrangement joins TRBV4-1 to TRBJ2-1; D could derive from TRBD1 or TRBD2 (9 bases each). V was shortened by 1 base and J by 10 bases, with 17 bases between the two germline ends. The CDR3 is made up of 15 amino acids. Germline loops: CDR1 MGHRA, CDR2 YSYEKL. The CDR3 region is CASSQVPSGTGEQFF. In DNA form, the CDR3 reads TGCGCCAGCAGCCAAGTTCCTAGCGGGACAGGGGAGCAGTTCTTC.

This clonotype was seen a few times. The DNA for the CDR3 is TGTGCCAGCAGCCAGTCCCCCGGACAGGGGGCTCGCGAGCAGTACTTC. It yields the protein CASSQSPGQGAREQYF. The V gene is TRBV7-3, the J gene TRBJ2-7, with TRBD1 identical over 11 bases. CDR3 length: 16 residues. Per the germline V gene, CDR1 is SGHTA and CDR2 is FQGTGA. V lost 5 bases to trimming and J lost 6 bases; unmatched junction nucleotides: 12.

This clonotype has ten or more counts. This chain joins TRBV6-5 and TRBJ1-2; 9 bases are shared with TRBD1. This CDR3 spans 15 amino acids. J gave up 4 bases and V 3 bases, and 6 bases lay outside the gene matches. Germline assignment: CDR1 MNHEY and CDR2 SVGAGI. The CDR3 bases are TGTGCCAGCAGTTATTTGACAGGGGGAATCTATGGCTACACCTTC. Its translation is CASSYLTGGIYGYTF.

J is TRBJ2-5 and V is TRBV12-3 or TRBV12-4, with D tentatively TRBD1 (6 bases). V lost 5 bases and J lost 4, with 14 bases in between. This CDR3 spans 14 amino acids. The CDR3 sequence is CASSPRGFGETQYF. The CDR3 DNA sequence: TGTGCCAGCAGTCCAAGGGGGTTTGGAGAGACCCAGTACTTC.

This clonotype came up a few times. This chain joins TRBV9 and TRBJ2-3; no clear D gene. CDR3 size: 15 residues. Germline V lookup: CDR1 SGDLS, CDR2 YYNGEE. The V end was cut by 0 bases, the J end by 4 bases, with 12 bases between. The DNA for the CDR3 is TGTGCCAGCAGCGTAGTAGGAAGCGCGCCAGATACGCAGTATTTT. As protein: CASSVVGSAPDTQYF.

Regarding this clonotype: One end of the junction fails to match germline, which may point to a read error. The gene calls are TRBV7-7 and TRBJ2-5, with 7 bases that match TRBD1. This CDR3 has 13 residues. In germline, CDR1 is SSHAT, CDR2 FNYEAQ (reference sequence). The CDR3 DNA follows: TGTGCTAGCAGCTTGGGACAGATAGAGACCCAGTACTTC. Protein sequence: CASSLGQIETQYF.

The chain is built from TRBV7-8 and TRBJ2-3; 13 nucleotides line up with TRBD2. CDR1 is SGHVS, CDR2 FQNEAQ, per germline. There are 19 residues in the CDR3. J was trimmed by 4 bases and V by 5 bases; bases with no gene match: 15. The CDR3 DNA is TGTGCCAGCAGCATCCAGATTAGTGGACTAGCGGGAGTCCCAGATACGCAGTATTTT. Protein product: CASSIQISGLAGVPDTQYF.